This T cell receptor beta chain was identified in a study of blood T cell repertoires in COVID-19. For the study at large: Some COVID-19 samples were acute and others convalescent; all came from the United States, Italy and Spain. The analysed material was cDNA or gDNA that came from T cells, B-cell-depleted T cells, or PBMCs.

Germline values: CDR1 SGHRS, CDR2 YFSETQ. V dropped 6 bases and J dropped 1; count of bases not matched to a gene: 12. The length of the CDR3 is 19 residues. As processed by the authors: Nucleated cell number was recorded as an estimate derived from reference gene primer amplification. Profiled with immunoSEQ multiplex PCR; TCRdb holds only in-frame clones, not every one. D and trimming were read from the DNA, whereas the V and J calls and clone size are those reported in that table. The table has approximately 110,000 clones, roughly 79% seen once. The chain carries TRBV5-1 and TRBJ2-5, with 16 bases lining up with TRBD2. The receptor comes from a woman aged 65 to 85 with acute or convalescent COVID-19. Sequenced: peripheral blood. CDR3 nucleotides: TGCGCCAGCACCTCTGACCCGGGACTAGCGGGAGGGTTCCAAGAGACCCAGTACTTC. Protein sequence: CASTSDPGLAGGFQETQYF.